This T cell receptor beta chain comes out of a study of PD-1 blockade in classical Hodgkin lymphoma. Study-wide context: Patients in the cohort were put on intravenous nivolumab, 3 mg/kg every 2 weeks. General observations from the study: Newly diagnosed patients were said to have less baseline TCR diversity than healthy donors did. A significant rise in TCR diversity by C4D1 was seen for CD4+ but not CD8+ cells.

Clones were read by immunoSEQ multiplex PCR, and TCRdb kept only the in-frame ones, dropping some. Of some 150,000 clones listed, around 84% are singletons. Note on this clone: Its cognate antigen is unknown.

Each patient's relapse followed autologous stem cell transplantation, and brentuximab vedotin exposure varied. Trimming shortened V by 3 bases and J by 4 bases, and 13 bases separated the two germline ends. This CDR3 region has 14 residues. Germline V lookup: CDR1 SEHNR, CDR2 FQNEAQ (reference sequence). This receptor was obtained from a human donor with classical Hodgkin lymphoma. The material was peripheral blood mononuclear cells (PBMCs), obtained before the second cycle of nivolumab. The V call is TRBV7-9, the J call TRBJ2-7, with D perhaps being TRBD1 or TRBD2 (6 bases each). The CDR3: CASSFGGPVYEQYF. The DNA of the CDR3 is TGTGCCAGCAGCTTTGGGGGGCCGGTGTACGAGCAGTACTTC.